A selection of T cell receptor beta chains follows, all from one sample in a study of human T cells and chemical hapten exposure. TCRdb called the RACE reads again in MiXCR, with one record for every CDR3 protein. The sample records about 69,000 distinct CDR3 sequences, about 31% being singletons. The sample in question was whole blood, obtained in connection with sensitization to the hapten diphenylcyclopropenone (DPC). The origin of the receptors is a man aged 40-50 years with alopecia areata. Some clones in this sample may be carry-over from other donors' samples. Each CDR3 is given with its conserved first and last residue. The D gene is left open where the match is weak. Only some rows state a clone size, as once, few, many or a class for expanded clones.

j_gene | v_gene | d_gene | abundance | CDR3aa | CDR3nt
TRBJ2-5 | TRBV5-1 | . | . | CASQRSSRRLEETQYF | TGCGCCAGCCAACGCTCATCTCGGAGGCTTGAAGAGACCCAGTACTTC
TRBJ2-5 | TRBV25-1 | . | once | CASSEARYQETQYF | TGTGCCAGCAGTGAAGCTCGGTACCAAGAGACCCAGTACTTC
TRBJ2-7 | TRBV18 | TRBD1 | . | CASSTRTGQGIYEQYF | TGTGCCAGCTCAACTCGGACGGGACAGGGAATCTACGAGCAGTACTTC
TRBJ1-6 | TRBV3-1 | . | . | CASSLATSAYNSPLHF | TGTGCCAGCAGCCTTGCGACGAGCGCATATAATTCACCCCTCCACTTT
TRBJ1-1 | TRBV20-1 | TRBD1 | . | CSARKDRGLTEAFF | TGCAGTGCTAGAAAAGACAGGGGTTTAACTGAAGCTTTCTTT
TRBJ1-2 | TRBV25-1 | . | few | CASSDWGQEAGYTF | TGTGCCAGCAGTGATTGGGGGCAGGAGGCTGGCTACACCTTC
TRBJ2-7 | TRBV10-3 | TRBD2 | few | CASGSDYEQYF | TGTGCCAGCGGGAGTGACTACGAGCAGTACTTC
TRBJ2-5 | TRBV28 | . | few | CASSPPLGGRPMTQYF | TGTGCCAGCAGTCCCCCTCTCGGGGGACGGCCCATGACCCAGTACTTC
TRBJ2-2 | TRBV7-9 | . | few | CASSLGLSGELFF | TGTGCCAGCAGCTTAGGACTAAGCGGGGAGCTGTTTTTT
TRBJ1-1 | TRBV5-1 | TRBD1 | . | CASSDRQGARTEAFF | TGCGCCAGCAGCGACAGACAGGGGGCTAGGACTGAAGCTTTCTTT
TRBJ1-5 | TRBV3-1 | TRBD1 | . | CASSQGQGYQPQHF | TGTGCCAGCAGCCAGGGACAGGGGTATCAGCCCCAGCATTTT
TRBJ2-3 | TRBV6-5 | TRBD2 | few | CASRPLRGLAGGLADTQYF | TGTGCCAGCAGACCACTTAGGGGACTAGCGGGAGGCCTCGCAGATACGCAGTATTTT
TRBJ1-1 | TRBV5-6 | . | . | CATLVLGMGTEAFF | TGTGCCACCCTGGTCCTGGGGATGGGCACTGAAGCTTTCTTT
TRBJ2-7 | TRBV20-1 | TRBD2 | few | CSAWTSGALYEQYF | TGCAGTGCATGGACTAGCGGGGCACTTTACGAGCAGTACTTC
TRBJ2-2 | TRBV6-6 | . | few | CASSAGTSSITGELFF | TGTGCCAGCAGCGCCGGGACTTCCTCCATTACCGGGGAGCTGTTTTTT
TRBJ2-7 | TRBV28 | . | . | CASSVRDTSNYEQYF | TGTGCCAGCAGTGTCCGGGACACAAGTAACTACGAGCAGTACTTC
TRBJ2-3 | TRBV6-5 | . | few | CASSSLGGTDTQYF | TGTGCCAGCAGTTCCCTCGGGGGCACAGATACGCAGTATTTT
TRBJ2-1 | TRBV5-1 | TRBD2 | . | CASSLKGAGGYNEQFF | TGCGCCAGCAGCTTGAAAGGAGCGGGAGGGTACAATGAGCAGTTCTTC
TRBJ2-5 | TRBV7-2 | . | . | CASSLGPQETQYF | TGTGCCAGCAGCTTAGGTCCTCAAGAGACCCAGTACTTC
TRBJ1-4 | TRBV6-6 | . | few | CASSYSSGQANEKLFF | TGTGCCAGCAGTTACTCGTCTGGTCAGGCTAATGAAAAACTGTTTTTT
TRBJ1-2 | TRBV28 | TRBD1 | . | CASSPWQGAILYTF | TGTGCCAGCAGCCCATGGCAGGGGGCGATCTTATACACCTTC
TRBJ2-1 | TRBV5-1 | TRBD2 | . | CASSPGNGLAGVNEQFF | TGCGCCAGCAGCCCCGGCAACGGGCTAGCGGGAGTGAATGAGCAGTTCTTC
TRBJ2-5 | TRBV6-2/TRBV6-3 | . | few | CASSYSNNQETQYF | TGTGCCAGCAGTTACTCGAACAACCAAGAGACCCAGTACTTC
TRBJ1-1 | TRBV6-2/TRBV6-3 | TRBD1 | . | CASRDDRADGAFF | TGTGCCAGCAGGGATGACAGGGCCGACGGAGCTTTCTTT
TRBJ2-5 | TRBV20-1 | . | few | CSAQSSTDHPETQYF | TGCAGTGCCCAGTCCTCCACGGACCATCCAGAGACCCAGTACTTC
TRBJ2-4 | TRBV25-1 | . | . | CASSEYLGDKNIQYF | TGTGCCAGCAGTGAATATCTAGGGGACAAAAACATTCAGTACTTC
TRBJ1-2 | TRBV15 | . | . | CATSRGRGRNYGYTF | TGTGCCACCAGCAGAGGCAGGGGAAGGAACTATGGCTACACCTTC
TRBJ2-3 | TRBV7-2 | TRBD2 | . | CASSLLAVSTDTQYF | TGTGCCAGCAGCTTGCTAGCGGTTAGCACAGATACGCAGTATTTT
TRBJ1-1 | TRBV20-1 | TRBD1 | few | CSASGVGDTGVVGTEAFF | TGCAGTGCTAGTGGGGTCGGGGACACAGGGGTAGTGGGCACTGAAGCTTTCTTT
TRBJ2-3 | TRBV6-5 | TRBD1 | few | CASSYDRETDTQYF | TGTGCCAGCAGTTACGACAGGGAGACAGATACGCAGTATTTT
TRBJ1-2 | TRBV5-5 | . | few | CASSLRPWEGSSYGYTF | TGTGCCAGCAGCTTACGGCCTTGGGAGGGGAGTTCCTATGGCTACACCTTC
TRBJ2-1 | TRBV24-1 | . | . | CATSDSVKYGNEQFF | TGTGCCACCAGTGACTCCGTGAAGTATGGCAATGAGCAGTTCTTC
TRBJ1-2 | TRBV20-1 | . | . | CSADTRPANYGYTF | TGCAGTGCTGACACCCGACCAGCTAACTATGGCTACACCTTC
TRBJ2-3 | TRBV4-1 | . | few | CASSQDLLTQYF | TGCGCCAGCAGCCAAGATCTTCTTACGCAGTATTTT
TRBJ2-2 | TRBV7-9 | TRBD1 | few | CARNPPGQGAVGELFF | TGTGCCAGGAACCCCCCGGGACAGGGGGCTGTCGGGGAGCTGTTTTTT
TRBJ2-3 | TRBV18 | TRBD2 | few | CASSPPQASGASTDTQYF | TGTGCCAGCTCACCACCGCAGGCTAGCGGCGCTAGCACAGATACGCAGTATTTT
TRBJ2-1 | TRBV7-2 | . | . | CASSLRGQPTNEQFF | TGTGCCAGCAGCCTTCGGGGGCAACCGACCAATGAGCAGTTCTTC
TRBJ2-3 | TRBV20-1 | TRBD2 | . | CSAREAGGLTDTQYF | TGCAGTGCTAGAGAGGCGGGAGGCCTTACAGATACGCAGTATTTT
TRBJ1-2 | TRBV3-1 | . | . | CASSQVRADGYTF | TGTGCCAGCAGCCAAGTCAGGGCTGATGGCTACACCTTC
TRBJ2-1 | TRBV9 | TRBD1 | . | CASSSQGPAYNEQFF | TGTGCCAGCAGCTCACAGGGGCCGGCCTACAATGAGCAGTTCTTC
TRBJ1-6 | TRBV6-5 | TRBD1 | . | CASSFGGTANSPLHF | TGTGCCAGCAGTTTCGGTGGGACAGCGAATTCACCCCTCCACTTT
TRBJ2-1 | TRBV28 | TRBD2 | . | CASSFPPGLAGEKQFF | TGTGCCAGCAGTTTCCCGCCGGGACTAGCGGGAGAAAAGCAGTTCTTC
TRBJ2-1 | TRBV4-2 | . | few | CASSQEAANEQFF | TGTGCCAGCAGCCAAGAAGCGGCCAATGAGCAGTTCTTC
TRBJ2-7 | TRBV28 | TRBD2 | . | CASSGPGLAGSEQYF | TGTGCCAGCAGTGGGCCGGGACTAGCGGGATCCGAGCAGTACTTC
TRBJ2-1 | TRBV12-3/TRBV12-4 | TRBD2 | . | CASSSTSGSTYNEQFF | TGTGCCAGCAGTTCCACTAGCGGGAGTACCTACAATGAGCAGTTCTTC
TRBJ2-7 | TRBV6-2/TRBV6-3 | TRBD2 | few | CASSYARLALFYEQYF | TGTGCCAGCAGTTACGCGAGACTAGCGTTGTTTTACGAGCAGTACTTC
TRBJ2-2 | TRBV7-2 | TRBD2 | . | CASSLGGGAGGGELFF | TGTGCCAGCAGCTTGGGTGGTGGTGCGGGAGGCGGGGAGCTGTTTTTT
TRBJ2-6 | TRBV4-3 | TRBD1 | . | CASSRDRGPLSGANVLTF | TGCGCCAGCAGCCGAGACAGGGGACCTCTCTCTGGGGCCAACGTCCTGACTTTC
TRBJ2-2 | TRBV25-1 | TRBD1 | . | CASAEGQALNTGELFF | TGTGCCAGCGCTGAGGGACAGGCCCTAAACACCGGGGAGCTGTTTTTT
TRBJ2-1 | TRBV29-1 | . | . | CSVEPSSSYNEQFF | TGCAGCGTTGAACCATCCTCAAGCTACAATGAGCAGTTCTTC
TRBJ1-5 | TRBV20-1 | . | . | CSARVTVGNQPQHF | TGCAGTGCTAGGGTGACAGTCGGCAATCAGCCCCAGCATTTT
TRBJ2-3 | TRBV6-6 | . | many | CASSHPHTDTQYF | TGTGCCAGCAGTCACCCCCACACAGATACGCAGTATTTT
TRBJ1-5 | TRBV6-6 | . | . | CASSRDSNQPQHF | TGTGCCAGCAGTCGGGATAGCAATCAGCCCCAGCATTTT